The 23 T cell receptor beta chains below all came from one sample that was sequenced in a study of T cells in Graves' hyperthyroidism and ophthalmopathy. From RNA transcripts, TCR beta CDR3 regions were amplified. During a first-round RT-PCR of the TCR CDR3, the HTBI primer set was used. TCRdb re-analysed the multiplex PCR reads in MiXCR, keeping a single row per CDR3 protein. Here the sample spans 750,000 to 900,000 distinct CDR3 sequences, more than 30% being singletons. Input material: blood. The receptors stem from a man younger than 35 with Graves' hyperthyroidism.

This clonotype showed up many times. V is TRBV9 and J is TRBJ1-1, with D hard to call. The CDR3 sequence is 13 residues long. CDR1 is SGDLS, CDR2 YYNGEE, per germline. Trimming stripped 0 bases from V and 6 bases from J, with 9 bases between. The CDR3 bases are TGTGCCAGCAGCGTAGATCGAGGGTCTGAAGCTTTCTTT. Amino acids: CASSVDRGSEAFF.

This clonotype was seen many times. This chain joins TRBV2 and TRBJ1-1, with D uncertain. The V and J ends lost 2 bases and 0 bases respectively, with 7 bases between them. The V gene's germline CDR1 is SNHLY and CDR2 FYNNEI. The CDR3 has 14 residues. CDR3 in amino acids: CASSERLMNTEAFF. The DNA of the CDR3 is TGTGCCAGCAGTGAAAGGCTTATGAACACTGAAGCTTTCTTT.

For this clonotype: This may come from a read error, since a much larger clone is one base off. The rearrangement links TRBV20-1 to TRBJ2-7, with 7 nucleotides matching TRBD1. V shed 8 bases and J 0 bases; nucleotides not matched to a gene: 10. This CDR3 contains 14 residues. Per germline, CDR1 DFQATT and CDR2 SNEGSKA (reference sequence). The CDR3 loop reads CSTPADRDSYEQYF. The CDR3, as DNA: TGCAGTACTCCCGCCGACAGGGACTCCTACGAGCAGTACTTC.

The chain combines TRBV20-1 with TRBJ2-5; 10 bases agree with TRBD1. Germline CDR1 DFQATT, CDR2 SNEGSKA (reference sequence). The V and J ends lost 1 base and 3 bases, in that order; junction bases with no gene match: 5. The CDR3 is made up of 15 amino acids. CDR3 residues: CSARAPGTGEETQYF. The CDR3 DNA reads as TGCAGTGCTAGAGCCCCAGGGACAGGGGAAGAGACCCAGTACTTC.

This chain connects TRBV4-2 to TRBJ1-4, with D hard to call. V was pared by 3 bases and J by 16 bases, with 21 bases between. Germline V gene data show CDR1 as LGHNA and CDR2 as YNFKEQ. CDR3 length equals 14 residues. This CDR3 reads CASSQDVMQSTQFF. The CDR3 nucleotides read TGTGCCAGCAGCCAGGATGTCATGCAGTCTACCCAGTTTTTT.

This clonotype has at least ten counts. This CDR3 is CASSASGDRGGKLFF. Here the CDR3 DNA reads TGTGCCAGCAGCGCATCGGGGGACAGGGGAGGAAAACTGTTTTTT. The rearrangement uses TRBV7-9 and TRBJ1-4; TRBD1 matches at 10 bases. This CDR3 is built from 15 residues. V gave up 5 bases and J gave up 10 bases; unmatched junction bases: 10. CDR1 is SEHNR and CDR2 is FQNEAQ in the germline V gene (reference sequence).

This rearrangement joins TRBV10-3 to TRBJ1-3; D remains unclear. Trimming took off 0 bases at V and 0 bases at J, with 6 bases between the two ends. Germline V CDR1 and CDR2: ENHRY, SYGVKD. This CDR3 region has 15 residues. CDR3 DNA sequence: TGTGCCATCAGTGAGTCGGCTTACTCTGGAAACACCATATATTTT. This gives the protein CAISESAYSGNTIYF.

This chain's CDR3 is CASSQEFGQPQHF. In DNA form, the CDR3 reads TGTGCCAGCAGCCAAGAATTCGGTCAGCCCCAGCATTTT. The rearrangement links TRBV4-2 to TRBJ1-5; D is ambiguous. Germline CDR1 reads LGHNA; CDR2 reads YNFKEQ. The CDR3 totals 13 residues. Trimming cost V 0 bases and J 6 bases, with 6 bases left between them.

Points on this clonotype: Its ends do not fully match the called genes, so a read error is possible. V usage is TRBV7-3 and J usage is TRBJ1-6; 7 nucleotides match TRBD1. Germline V gene sequence: CDR1 SGHTA, CDR2 FQGTGA. CDR3 length: 20 residues. This CDR3 is CASSQGPTEGARTGNSPLHF. Here the CDR3 DNA reads TGCGCCAGCAGCCAAGGGCCGACGGAGGGGGCAAGGACGGGAAATTCACCCCTCCACTTT.

The sample holds a few counts of this clonotype. V and J are TRBV7-9 and TRBJ2-5; 8 bases agree with TRBD2. V trimming: 4 bases; J trimming: 2 bases; junction bases outside the gene matches: 6. Germline CDR1 is SEHNR and CDR2 is FQNEAQ (reference sequence). The CDR3 loop spans 15 amino acids. This chain's CDR3 is CASSSLTSAQETQYF. The CDR3 DNA reads TGTGCCAGCAGCTCCCTGACTAGCGCACAAGAGACCCAGTACTTC.

This clonotype was detected ten times or more. The chain recombines TRBV7-2 with TRBJ2-2; TRBD2 aligns across 10 bases. CDR1 and CDR2 from the germline V gene are SGHTA and FQGNSA. The V gene end was trimmed by 5 bases and the J gene end by 1 base; junction bases not matched to a gene: 4. The CDR3 extends over 16 amino acids. The CDR3 reads CASSLGLAVNTGELFF. The CDR3 DNA sequence: TGTGCCAGCAGCCTAGGACTAGCGGTGAACACCGGGGAGCTGTTTTTT. The full variable domain, in which reference TRBV7-2 and TRBJ2-2 provide the parts outside the CDR3, is GAGVSQSPSNKVTEKGKDVELRCDPISGHTALYWYRQSLGQGLEFLIYFQGNSAPDKSGLPSDRFSAERTGGSVSTLTIQRTQQEDSAVYLCASSLGLAVNTGELFFGEGSRLTVL.

This chain links TRBV7-9 with TRBJ1-1; no clear D gene. V was trimmed by 5 bases and J by 1 base, leaving 14 bases between them. CDR1 and CDR2 (germline): SEHNR, FQNEAQ (reference sequence). The CDR3 contains 15 residues. The CDR3, as DNA: TGTGCCAGCAGCGAGGGCGGCCGGCGGAACACTGAAGCTTTCTTT. Its translation is CASSEGGRRNTEAFF.

This clonotype has a count of ten or more. The chain links TRBV7-2 to TRBJ1-1, with TRBD1 as a possible D gene (5 bases). The CDR3 totals 11 residues. The V end lost 8 bases, the J end lost 3 bases, and 7 bases lay between the germline ends. CDR1 and CDR2 from the germline V gene are SGHTA and FQGNSA. CDR3 DNA: TGTGCCAGCGGGGGATACACTGAAGCTTTCTTT. It specifies CASGGYTEAFF.

The chain links TRBV12-3 or TRBV12-4 to TRBJ2-5; a possible D gene is TRBD2 (5 bases). V was trimmed by 3 bases and J by 7 bases, leaving 15 bases between them. The CDR3 runs 14 residues. The CDR3 nucleotides are TGTGCCAGCAGTTTCGAGAGGCCCCGGGGGACCCAGTACTTC. Translated, it gives CASSFERPRGTQYF.

This clonotype was counted many times. This rearrangement joins TRBV9 to TRBJ2-7; 8 bases map to TRBD2. With 0 bases clipped from V and 1 base from J, the junction kept 6 bases outside the gene matches. There are 16 residues in the CDR3. Germline V gene data show CDR1 as SGDLS and CDR2 as YYNGEE. CDR3 protein: CASSVGSGRGSYEQYF. In DNA, the CDR3 is TGTGCCAGCAGCGTAGGAAGCGGGAGAGGTTCCTACGAGCAGTACTTC.

This clonotype was seen many times. The chain has TRBV2 and TRBJ1-2; D is uncertain. In germline, CDR1 is SNHLY, CDR2 FYNNEI. The CDR3 loop spans 12 amino acids. The V gene lost 4 bases and the J gene lost 4 bases, with 7 bases spanning the gap. CDR3 DNA sequence: TGTGCCAGCAGTGCGGCCAGCTATGGCTACACCTTC. Amino acids: CASSAASYGYTF.

The rearrangement uses TRBV2 and TRBJ2-6; 8 bases are shared with TRBD1. The CDR3 has 16 amino acids. Trimming at V came to 3 bases and at J to 3 bases, leaving 4 bases not matched to a gene. Germline-derived CDR1 and CDR2 are SNHLY and FYNNEI. CDR3 in amino acids: CASSEATGVGANVLTF. The DNA for the CDR3 is TGTGCCAGCAGTGAGGCGACAGGGGTTGGGGCCAACGTCCTGACTTTC.

The chain couples TRBV7-9 to TRBJ1-4; TRBD1 matches at 7 bases. The CDR3 covers 14 residues. Trimming removed 3 bases from V and 8 bases from J; junction bases left unmatched: 6. Germline CDR1 reads SEHNR; CDR2 reads FQNEAQ (reference sequence). The CDR3 coding sequence is TGTGCCAGCAGCTTCGGGCCCAGGGGGGAAAAACTGTTTTTT. As protein: CASSFGPRGEKLFF.

Comment on this clonotype: Just one base apart from a much larger clone, this may be a read error. The rearrangement links TRBV9 to TRBJ1-1, with 7 bases lining up with TRBD1. V was pared by 4 bases and J by 8 bases, with 5 bases of the junction left unmatched. Germline CDR1 is SGDLS and CDR2 is YYNGEE. There are 12 residues in the CDR3. Here the CDR3 reads CASSQVDREAFF. CDR3 DNA: TGTGCCAGCAGCCAAGTGGACAGGGAAGCTTTCTTT.

The chain carries TRBV2 and TRBJ2-2, with D perhaps TRBD1 (6 bases). The germline V gene has CDR1 SNHLY and CDR2 FYNNEI. The CDR3 has 13 amino acids. Trimming pared 8 bases from V and 3 bases from J, leaving 10 bases between. Here the CDR3 DNA reads TGTGCCAGCTGGGGGCGGGACACCGGGGAGCTGTTTTTT. Encoded protein: CASWGRDTGELFF.

The chain combines TRBV15 with TRBJ1-1; the D gene is possibly TRBD1 (5 bases). The V gene's germline CDR1 is LNHNV and CDR2 YYDKDF (reference sequence). This CDR3 contains 14 residues. Trimming left V 8 bases short and J 4 bases short, with 17 bases between. This CDR3 reads CATQKIGTSTEAFF. The CDR3 DNA is TGTGCCACCCAAAAGATAGGGACGAGCACTGAAGCTTTCTTT. The full variable domain, its missing parts supplied by reference TRBV15 and TRBJ1-1, is DAMVIQNPRYQVTQFGKPVTLSCSQTLNHNVMYWYQQKSSQAPKLLFHYYDKDFNNEADTPDNFQSRRPNTSFCFLDIRSPGLGDTAMYLCATQKIGTSTEAFFGQGTRLTVV.

The V gene is TRBV7-2, the J gene TRBJ2-7; 9 bases map to TRBD2. The V gene end was trimmed by 1 base and the J gene end by 2 bases; junction bases not matched to a gene: 6. The CDR3 is 16 residues long. Germline CDR1 SGHTA, CDR2 FQGNSA. CDR3 region: CASSLGGRASTYEQYF. The CDR3 nucleotides are TGTGCCAGCAGCTTAGGCGGGAGGGCCAGTACCTACGAGCAGTACTTC.

A word on this clonotype: A single base separates this from a much larger clone, so it may be a read error. CDR3 DNA sequence: TGTGCCAGCAGCCAAGATCTAGTCGGGGACGAGTACTTC. Residues: CASSQDLVGDEYF. The chain recombines TRBV14 with TRBJ2-7; either TRBD1 or TRBD2 may supply D (5 bases each). The germline V and J ends were trimmed by 0 bases and 11 bases, with 14 bases remaining between them. Germline V CDR1 and CDR2: SGHDN, FVKESK. This CDR3 is 13 amino acids long.